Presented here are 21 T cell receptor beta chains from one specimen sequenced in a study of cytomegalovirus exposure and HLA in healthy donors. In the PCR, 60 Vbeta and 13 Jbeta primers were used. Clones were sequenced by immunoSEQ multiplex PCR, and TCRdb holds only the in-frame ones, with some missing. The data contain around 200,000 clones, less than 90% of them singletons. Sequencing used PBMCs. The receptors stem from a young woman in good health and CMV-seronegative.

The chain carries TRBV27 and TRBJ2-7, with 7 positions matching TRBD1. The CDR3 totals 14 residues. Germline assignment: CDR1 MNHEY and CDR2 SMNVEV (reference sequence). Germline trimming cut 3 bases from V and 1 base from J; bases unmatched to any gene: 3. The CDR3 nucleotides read TGTGCCAGCAGTTTTGGGGACAGTTCCTACGAGCAGTACTTC. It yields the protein CASSFGDSSYEQYF.

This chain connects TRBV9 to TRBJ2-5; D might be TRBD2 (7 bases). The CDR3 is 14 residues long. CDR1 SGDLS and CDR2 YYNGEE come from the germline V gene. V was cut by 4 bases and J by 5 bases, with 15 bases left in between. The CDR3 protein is CASSRGGAYETQYF. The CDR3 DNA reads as TGTGCCAGCAGCAGAGGGGGGGCCTATGAGACCCAGTACTTC. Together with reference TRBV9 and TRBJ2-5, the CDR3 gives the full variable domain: DSGVTQTPKHLITATGQRVTLRCSPRSGDLSVYWYQQSLDQGLQFLIQYYNGEERAKGNILERFSAQQFPDLHSELNLSSLELGDSALYFCASSRGGAYETQYFGPGTRLLVL.

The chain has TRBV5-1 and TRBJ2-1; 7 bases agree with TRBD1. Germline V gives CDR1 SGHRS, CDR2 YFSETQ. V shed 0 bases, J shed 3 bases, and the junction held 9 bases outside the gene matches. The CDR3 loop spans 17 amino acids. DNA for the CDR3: TGCGCCAGCAGCTTGGGCCGCGACAGGGTAGGCTACAATGAGCAGTTCTTC. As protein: CASSLGRDRVGYNEQFF. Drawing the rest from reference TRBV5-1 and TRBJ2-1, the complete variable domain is KAGVTQTPRYLIKTRGQQVTLSCSPISGHRSVSWYQQTPGQGLQFLFEYFSETQRNKGNFPGRFSGRQFSNSRSEMNVSTLELGDSALYLCASSLGRDRVGYNEQFFGPGTRLTVL.

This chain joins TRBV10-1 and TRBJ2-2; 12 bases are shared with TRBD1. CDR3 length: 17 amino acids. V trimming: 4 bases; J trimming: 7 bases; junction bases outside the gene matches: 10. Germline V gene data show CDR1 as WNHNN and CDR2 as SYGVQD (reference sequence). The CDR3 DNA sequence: TGCGCCAGCAGTGCAGCCCCGGGACAGGGGGCGATCGGGGAGCTGTTTTTT. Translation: CASSAAPGQGAIGELFF.

The CDR3 nucleotides are TGTGCCAGCAGCCAAGATCCCCGACTAGCGGGGGTTATAAGCTCCTACAATGAGCAGTTCTTC. This codes for CASSQDPRLAGVISSYNEQFF. The genes are TRBV14 and TRBJ2-1; the match to TRBD2 covers 12 bases. The length of the CDR3 is 21 residues. The V gene's germline CDR1 is SGHDN and CDR2 FVKESK. Losses at the gene ends were 0 bases for V and 0 bases for J; bases not matched to a gene: 12.

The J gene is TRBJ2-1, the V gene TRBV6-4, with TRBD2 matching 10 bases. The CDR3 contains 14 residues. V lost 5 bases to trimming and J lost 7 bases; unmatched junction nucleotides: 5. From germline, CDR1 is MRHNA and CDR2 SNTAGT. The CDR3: CASSMGLAPNEQFF. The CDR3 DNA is TGTGCCAGCAGTATGGGACTAGCGCCTAATGAGCAGTTCTTC.

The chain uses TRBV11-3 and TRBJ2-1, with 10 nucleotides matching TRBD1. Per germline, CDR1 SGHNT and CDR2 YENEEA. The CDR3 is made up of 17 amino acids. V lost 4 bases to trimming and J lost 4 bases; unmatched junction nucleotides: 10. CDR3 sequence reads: CASSSTTGTGVYNEQFF. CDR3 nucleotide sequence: TGTGCCAGCAGCTCCACGACCGGGACAGGGGTTTACAATGAGCAGTTCTTC.

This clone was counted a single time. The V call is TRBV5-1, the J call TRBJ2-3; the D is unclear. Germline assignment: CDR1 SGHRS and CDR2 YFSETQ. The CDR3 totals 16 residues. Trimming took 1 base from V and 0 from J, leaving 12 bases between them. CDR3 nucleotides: TGCGCCAGCAGCTTGCGTATAGCACCTAGCACAGATACGCAGTATTTT. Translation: CASSLRIAPSTDTQYF.

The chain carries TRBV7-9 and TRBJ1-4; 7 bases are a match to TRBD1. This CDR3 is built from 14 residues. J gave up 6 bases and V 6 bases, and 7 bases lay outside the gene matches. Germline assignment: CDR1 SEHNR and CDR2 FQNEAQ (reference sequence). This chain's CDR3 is CASSLTGSDEKLFF. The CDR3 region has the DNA TGTGCCAGCAGTTTGACAGGGTCGGATGAAAAACTGTTTTTT.

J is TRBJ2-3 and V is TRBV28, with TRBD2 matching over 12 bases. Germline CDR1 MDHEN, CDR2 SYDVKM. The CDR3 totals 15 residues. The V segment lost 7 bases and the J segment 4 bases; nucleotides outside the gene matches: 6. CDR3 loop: CASIETSGRSDTQYF. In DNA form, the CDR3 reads TGTGCCAGCATTGAGACTAGCGGGAGATCAGATACGCAGTATTTT. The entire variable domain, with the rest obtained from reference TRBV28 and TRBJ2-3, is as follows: DVKVTQSSRYLVKRTGEKVFLECVQDMDHENMFWYRQDPGLGLRLIYFSYDVKMKEKGDIPEGYSVSREKKERFSLILESASTNQTSMYLCASIETSGRSDTQYFGPGTRLTVL.

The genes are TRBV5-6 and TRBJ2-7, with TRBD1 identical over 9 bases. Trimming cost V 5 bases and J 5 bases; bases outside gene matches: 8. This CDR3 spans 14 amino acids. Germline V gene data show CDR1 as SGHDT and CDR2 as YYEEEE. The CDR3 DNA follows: TGTGCCAGCAGTTCCACAGGGGGCTGGAACGAGCAGTACTTC. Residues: CASSSTGGWNEQYF.

The CDR3, as DNA: TGTGCCAGCAGTGAAAGGGGGGGGGTCCAAGAGACCCAGTACTTC. It is translated as CASSERGGVQETQYF. V gene TRBV25-1 combines with J gene TRBJ2-5, with D possibly matching TRBD2 (7 bases). This CDR3 spans 15 amino acids. Trimming took off 2 bases at V and 1 base at J, with 11 bases between the two ends. CDR1 and CDR2 from the germline V gene are MGHDK and SYGVNS.

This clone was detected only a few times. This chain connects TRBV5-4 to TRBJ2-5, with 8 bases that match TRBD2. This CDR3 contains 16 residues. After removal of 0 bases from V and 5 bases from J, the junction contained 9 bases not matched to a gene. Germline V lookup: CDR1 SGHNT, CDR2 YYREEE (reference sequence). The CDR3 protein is CASSLGGGRVGETQYF. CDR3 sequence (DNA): TGTGCCAGCAGCTTGGGCGGGGGGAGGGTAGGGGAGACCCAGTACTTC.

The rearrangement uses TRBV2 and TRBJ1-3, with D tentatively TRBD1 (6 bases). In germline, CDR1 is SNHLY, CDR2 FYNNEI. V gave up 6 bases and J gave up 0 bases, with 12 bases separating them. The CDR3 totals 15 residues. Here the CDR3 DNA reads TGTGCCAGCAGCTCGGACAGCTTCTCTGGAAACACCATATATTTT. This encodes CASSSDSFSGNTIYF.

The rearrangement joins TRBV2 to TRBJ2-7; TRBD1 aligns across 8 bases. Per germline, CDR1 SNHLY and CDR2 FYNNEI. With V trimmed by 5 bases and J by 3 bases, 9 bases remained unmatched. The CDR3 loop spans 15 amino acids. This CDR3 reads CASSHQTGVGYEQYF. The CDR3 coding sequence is TGTGCCAGCAGTCACCAGACAGGGGTGGGCTACGAGCAGTACTTC.

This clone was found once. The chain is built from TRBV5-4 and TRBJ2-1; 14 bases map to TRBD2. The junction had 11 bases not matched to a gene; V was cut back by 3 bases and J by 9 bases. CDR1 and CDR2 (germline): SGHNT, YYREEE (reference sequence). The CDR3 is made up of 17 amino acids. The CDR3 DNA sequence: TGTGCCAGCAGCTCGGGGCCGGGACTAGCGGGAGAGGGTGAGCAGTTCTTC. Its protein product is CASSSGPGLAGEGEQFF.

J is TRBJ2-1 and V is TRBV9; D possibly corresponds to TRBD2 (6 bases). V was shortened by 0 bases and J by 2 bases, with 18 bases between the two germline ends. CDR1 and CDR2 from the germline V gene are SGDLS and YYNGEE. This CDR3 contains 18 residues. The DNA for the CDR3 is TGTGCCAGCAGCGTAGAGGACTTGGGACTGAACCCCTACAATGAGCAGTTCTTC. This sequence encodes CASSVEDLGLNPYNEQFF.

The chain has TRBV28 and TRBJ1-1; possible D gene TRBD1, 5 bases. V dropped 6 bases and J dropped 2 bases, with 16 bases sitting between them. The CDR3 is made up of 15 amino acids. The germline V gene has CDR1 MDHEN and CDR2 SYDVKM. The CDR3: CASRHLVQGNTEAFF. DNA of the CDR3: TGTGCCAGCAGGCACCTCGTTCAGGGAAACACTGAAGCTTTCTTT.

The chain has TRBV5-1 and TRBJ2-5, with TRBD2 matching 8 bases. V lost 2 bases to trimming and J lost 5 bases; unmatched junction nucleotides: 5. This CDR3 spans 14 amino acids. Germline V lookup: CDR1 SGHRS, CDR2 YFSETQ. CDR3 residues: CASSFGRAVETQYF. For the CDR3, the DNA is TGCGCCAGCAGCTTCGGGAGGGCCGTGGAGACCCAGTACTTC. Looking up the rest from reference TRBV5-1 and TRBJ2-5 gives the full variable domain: KAGVTQTPRYLIKTRGQQVTLSCSPISGHRSVSWYQQTPGQGLQFLFEYFSETQRNKGNFPGRFSGRQFSNSRSEMNVSTLELGDSALYLCASSFGRAVETQYFGPGTRLLVL.

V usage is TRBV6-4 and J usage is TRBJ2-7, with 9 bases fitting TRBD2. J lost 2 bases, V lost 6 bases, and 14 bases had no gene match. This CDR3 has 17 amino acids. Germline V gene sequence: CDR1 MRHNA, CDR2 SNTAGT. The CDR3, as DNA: TGTGCCAGCAGCATCGGGGTGGCGGGGGGGACAACCTACGAGCAGTACTTC. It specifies CASSIGVAGGTTYEQYF.

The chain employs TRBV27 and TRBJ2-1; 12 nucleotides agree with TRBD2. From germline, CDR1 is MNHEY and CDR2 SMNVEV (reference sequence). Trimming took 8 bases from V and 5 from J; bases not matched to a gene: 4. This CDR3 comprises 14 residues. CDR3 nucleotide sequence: TGTGCCAGCCAGCTAGCGGGAGGGAACAATGAGCAGTTCTTC. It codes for CASQLAGGNNEQFF.